Here is one T cell receptor beta chain with its context. Its specificity is unknown. The data originate from a study of OX40 agonist ivuxolimab in advanced cancers. Study-level background: In this trial design, patients received ivuxolimab intravenously at 0.01 to 10 mg/kg every 2 weeks. In three patients, partial responses were observed, one with hepatocellular carcinoma and two with cutaneous melanoma. Study outcomes and limitations: Among expanded peripheral T cells, antigen specificity went undetermined.

Here immunoSEQ multiplex PCR was the method, and the copy in TCRdb shows in-frame clones only, minus some. The data show tens of thousands of clones, with 83% seen just once and over 1% held by the top ten. The V end was cut by 6 bases, the J end by 4 bases, with 12 bases between. The CDR3 sequence is 13 residues long. The germline V gene has CDR1 LNHDA and CDR2 SQIVND (reference sequence). This receptor was obtained from an adult with an advanced solid tumor such as melanoma, head and neck, liver or kidney cancer. The J gene is TRBJ2-5, the V gene TRBV19; D remains unclear. Material: CD4+ or CD8+ T cells sorted from blood, obtained in a trial of the OX40 agonist ivuxolimab. The CDR3 DNA reads TGTGCCAGTAGCCACGGCTGGAGAGAGACCCAGTACTTC. It translates to CASSHGWRETQYF.